One and the same sample provided the 14 T cell receptor beta chains below, sequenced in a study of post-analysis software for immune sequencing data (dated by TCRdb to between 2014 and 2017). Findings and caveats that apply to the study as a whole: Four to six TRBV segments, including TRBV5-6, TRBV5-1 and TRBV20-1, were significantly more frequent in patients than controls.

Libraries were constructed by PCR. Sequencing relied on an Illumina HiSeq 2500. Unique molecular identifiers were incorporated into TCR beta cDNA libraries to reduce PCR and sequencing biases. TCRdb reworked the public reads: Q25 trimming with fastp, MiXCR clone assembly, productive beta chains retained. Under each unique CDR3 protein, matching rows form one entry showing the most common genes and DNA. Counted in this sample were hundreds of thousands of distinct CDR3 sequences; roughly 45% of them appeared once. The ten largest clones add up to around 1.7% of the sample. These receptors have no known antigen. Sequenced material: blood. Receptors were obtained from a girl aged 5-17 years with multiple sclerosis.

This clonotype was seen more than once but under ten times. The chain recombines TRBV3-1 with TRBJ2-5; a possible D gene is TRBD1 (6 bases). The CDR3 consists of 13 residues. Between the trimmed V and J ends, which lost 8 bases and 3 bases, there was a span of 13 bases. Germline CDR1 LGHDT, CDR2 YNNKEL (reference sequence). For the CDR3, the DNA is TGTGCCAGCTCTCAGGCAGGGGAAGAGACCCAGTACTTC. Translated, it gives CASSQAGEETQYF.

This clonotype has only a few counts. The chain combines TRBV12-3 or TRBV12-4 with TRBJ1-4; 9 positions match TRBD1. CDR3 size: 16 residues. J was trimmed by 5 bases and V by 4 bases; bases with no gene match: 8. The CDR3 coding sequence is TGTGCCAGCAGTTCACAGGGGGCTGGAGGGAATGAAAAACTGTTTTTT. Its translation: CASSSQGAGGNEKLFF.

This rearrangement joins TRBV20-1 to TRBJ1-5, with D hard to call. Germline V gene data show CDR1 as DFQATT and CDR2 as SNEGSKA (reference sequence). The CDR3 loop spans 14 amino acids. The CDR3 coding sequence is TGCAGCCTCCTCGCAGCCGGTAGCAATCAGCCCCAGCATTTT. Its protein is CSLLAAGSNQPQHF.

CDR3 region: CAWSVPQGLGEQYF. CDR3 DNA: TGTGCCTGGAGTGTACCGCAGGGGTTGGGCGAGCAGTACTTC. The genes are TRBV30 and TRBJ2-7; D is possibly TRBD1 (6 bases). Trimming left V 0 bases short and J 6 bases short, with 15 bases between. Germline V lookup: CDR1 GTSNPN, CDR2 SVGIG (reference sequence). The CDR3 is 14 amino acids.

This clonotype has at least ten counts. The chain employs TRBV29-1 and TRBJ2-7; 11 nucleotides agree with TRBD1. The CDR3 has 13 amino acids. CDR1 is SQVTM and CDR2 is ANQGSEA in the germline V gene. V was clipped by 3 bases and J by 3 bases; unmatched bases: 1. CDR3 residues: CSVEGTGGYEQYF. The CDR3 region has the DNA TGCAGCGTTGAGGGGACAGGGGGCTACGAGCAGTACTTC.

The rearrangement uses TRBV6-6 and TRBJ1-1; D uncertain. Trimming left V 8 bases short and J 5 bases short, with 9 bases between. Germline CDR1 and CDR2: MNHNY and SVGAGI (reference sequence). This CDR3 comprises 11 residues. The CDR3: CASRGETEAFF. The CDR3 DNA follows: TGTGCCAGCCGCGGGGAGACTGAAGCTTTCTTT.

This clonotype was seen a few times. The genes are TRBV10-3 and TRBJ2-1; 9 bases align to TRBD2. Germline V gene lookup returns CDR1 ENHRY and CDR2 SYGVKD. The CDR3 totals 14 residues. The V gene end was trimmed by 4 bases and the J gene end by 7 bases; junction bases not matched to a gene: 5. The CDR3 here is CAISVAGEGNEQFF. Here the CDR3 DNA reads TGTGCCATCAGTGTAGCGGGAGAGGGTAATGAGCAGTTCTTC.

The table lists this clonotype with a few counts. The V and J genes are TRBV5-1 and TRBJ1-4; no firm D call. CDR1 is SGHRS, CDR2 YFSETQ, per germline. V lost 4 bases to trimming and J lost 5 bases, with 6 bases between them. The CDR3 spans 12 residues. The CDR3 DNA follows: TGCGCCAGCAGCCGGGAAAATGAAAAACTGTTTTTT. As protein: CASSRENEKLFF.

V gene TRBV20-1 combines with J gene TRBJ2-5; D gene uncertain. CDR1 DFQATT and CDR2 SNEGSKA come from the germline V gene (reference sequence). V lost 7 bases to trimming and J lost 2 bases, with 8 bases between them. This CDR3 region has 11 residues. The CDR3 DNA is TGCAGTGGGGAAAGGCAAGAGACCCAGTACTTC. Translated, it gives CSGERQETQYF.

The genes are TRBV6-5 and TRBJ2-5; the D gene is possibly TRBD2 (6 bases). Germline V gene sequence: CDR1 MNHEY, CDR2 SVGAGI. The CDR3 runs to 16 residues. The V end was cut by 3 bases, the J end by 5 bases, with 19 bases between. The CDR3 DNA is TGTGCCAGCAGTTATCACCAGCTACAAGGAGGGGAGACCCAGTACTTC. Translating it yields CASSYHQLQGGETQYF.

This chain connects TRBV7-9 to TRBJ2-1; D is unclear. The V end lost 2 bases, the J end lost 7 bases, and 6 bases lay between the germline ends. CDR1 is SEHNR and CDR2 is FQNEAQ in the germline V gene (reference sequence). CDR3 size: 12 residues. The CDR3 reads CASSLHANEQFF. The CDR3 nucleotides read TGTGCCAGCAGCTTACACGCTAATGAGCAGTTCTTC.

There are a few counts of this clonotype. The chain carries TRBV20-1 and TRBJ2-4, with 7 bases that match TRBD2. The V gene's germline CDR1 is DFQATT and CDR2 SNEGSKA (reference sequence). V dropped 0 bases and J dropped 1; count of bases not matched to a gene: 9. The CDR3 totals 17 residues. The CDR3 protein is CSARDRGLGLAKNIQYF. The CDR3 region has the DNA TGCAGTGCTAGAGACAGAGGACTAGGTCTGGCCAAAAACATTCAGTACTTC.

This clonotype has a handful of counts. J is TRBJ2-7 and V is TRBV6-2 or TRBV6-3; D perhaps matches TRBD2 (6 bases). Germline CDR1 is MNHEY and CDR2 is SVGEGT. Trimming left V 6 bases short and J 2 bases short, with 17 bases between. The CDR3 consists of 15 residues. In DNA form, the CDR3 reads TGTGCCAGCAGAAGGTCGCGACTAGGGGCCTACGAGCAGTACTTC. Encoded protein: CASRRSRLGAYEQYF.

V usage is TRBV20-1 and J usage is TRBJ2-1; weak D call: TRBD2 (6 bases). Germline CDR1 reads DFQATT; CDR2 reads SNEGSKA (reference sequence). CDR3 size: 12 residues. The V and J ends lost 2 bases and 13 bases respectively, with 15 bases between them. As DNA, the CDR3 is TGCAGTGCTAGAAAAGCTCGGGAGACCCAGTTCTTC. This gives the protein CSARKARETQFF.